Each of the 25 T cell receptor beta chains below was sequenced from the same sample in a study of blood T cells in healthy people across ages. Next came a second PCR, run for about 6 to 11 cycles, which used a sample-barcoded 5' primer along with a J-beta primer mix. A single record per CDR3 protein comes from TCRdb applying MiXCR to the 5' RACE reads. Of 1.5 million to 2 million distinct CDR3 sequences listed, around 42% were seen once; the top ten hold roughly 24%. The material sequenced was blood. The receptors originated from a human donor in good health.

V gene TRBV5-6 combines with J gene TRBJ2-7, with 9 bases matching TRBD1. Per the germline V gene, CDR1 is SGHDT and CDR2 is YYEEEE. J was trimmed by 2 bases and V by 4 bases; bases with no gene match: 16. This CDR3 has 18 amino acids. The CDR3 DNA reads TGTGCCAGCAGCCCGTTGGGTAATGGACAGGGGATCACCTACGAGCAGTACTTC. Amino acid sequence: CASSPLGNGQGITYEQYF.

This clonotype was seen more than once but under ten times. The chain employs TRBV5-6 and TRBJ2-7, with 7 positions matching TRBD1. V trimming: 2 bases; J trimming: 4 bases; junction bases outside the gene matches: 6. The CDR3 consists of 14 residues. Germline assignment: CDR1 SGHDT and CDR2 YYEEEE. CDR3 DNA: TGTGCCAGCAGCTTCAGGGGGACCCCATACGAGCAGTACTTC. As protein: CASSFRGTPYEQYF.

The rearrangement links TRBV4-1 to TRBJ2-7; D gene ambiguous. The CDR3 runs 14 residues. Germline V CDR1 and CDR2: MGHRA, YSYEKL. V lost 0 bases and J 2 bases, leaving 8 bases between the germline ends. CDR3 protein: CASSQESSTYEQYF. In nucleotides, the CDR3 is TGCGCCAGCAGCCAAGAGAGTTCTACCTACGAGCAGTACTTC.

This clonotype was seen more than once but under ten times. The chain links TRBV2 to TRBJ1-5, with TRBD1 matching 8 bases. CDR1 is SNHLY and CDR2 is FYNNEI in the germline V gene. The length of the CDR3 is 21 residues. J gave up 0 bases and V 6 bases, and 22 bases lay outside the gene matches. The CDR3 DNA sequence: TGTGCCAGCAGCCTTCCCGGGACAGGAGATTACTTTACCTTTAGCAATCAGCCCCAGCATTTT. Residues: CASSLPGTGDYFTFSNQPQHF.

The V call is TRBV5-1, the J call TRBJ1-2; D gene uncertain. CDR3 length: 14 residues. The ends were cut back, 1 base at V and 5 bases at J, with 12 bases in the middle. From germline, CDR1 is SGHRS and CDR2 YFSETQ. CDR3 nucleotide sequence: TGCGCCAGCAGCTTGACACATCAGGAATATGGCTACACCTTC. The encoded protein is CASSLTHQEYGYTF.

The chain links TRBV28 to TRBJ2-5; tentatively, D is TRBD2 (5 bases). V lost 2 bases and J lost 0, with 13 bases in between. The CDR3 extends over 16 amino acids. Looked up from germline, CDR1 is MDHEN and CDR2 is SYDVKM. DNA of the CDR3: TGTGCCAGCAGTTTAAAGAGGGTGCGGGACCAAGAGACCCAGTACTTC. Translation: CASSLKRVRDQETQYF. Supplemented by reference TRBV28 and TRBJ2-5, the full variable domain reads DVKVTQSSRYLVKRTGEKVFLECVQDMDHENMFWYRQDPGLGLRLIYFSYDVKMKEKGDIPEGYSVSREKKERFSLILESASTNQTSMYLCASSLKRVRDQETQYFGPGTRLLVL.

CDR3 in amino acids: CASSLVAGVADTQYF. CDR3 coding DNA: TGTGCCAGCAGCTTGGTGGCGGGGGTCGCAGATACGCAGTATTTT. The gene calls are TRBV5-6 and TRBJ2-3; TRBD2 agrees at 7 bases. This CDR3 comprises 15 residues. Germline V gene sequence: CDR1 SGHDT, CDR2 YYEEEE. V shed 0 bases, J shed 4 bases, and the junction held 5 bases outside the gene matches.

The CDR3 region has the DNA TGTGCCAGCAGTCGACAGGGGAAAAACTATGGCTACACCTTC. Translated, it gives CASSRQGKNYGYTF. The rearrangement joins TRBV2 to TRBJ1-2; 8 bases map to TRBD1. This CDR3 is 14 amino acids long. The V segment lost 5 bases and the J segment 2 bases; nucleotides outside the gene matches: 4. CDR1 and CDR2 from the germline V gene are SNHLY and FYNNEI.

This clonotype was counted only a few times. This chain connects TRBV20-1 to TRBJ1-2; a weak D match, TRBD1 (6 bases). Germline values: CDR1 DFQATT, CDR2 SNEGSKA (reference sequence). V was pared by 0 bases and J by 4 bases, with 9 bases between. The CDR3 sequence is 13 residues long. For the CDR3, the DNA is TGCAGTGCTAGAGATGGACAGCCCTATGGCTACACCTTC. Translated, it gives CSARDGQPYGYTF.

For the CDR3, the DNA is TGCGCCAGCAGCCAAGAATGGCCTAGCGGGGGATTGTGGGAGCAGTTCTTC. This codes for CASSQEWPSGGLWEQFF. This chain joins TRBV4-3 and TRBJ2-1, with TRBD2 matching 10 bases. CDR1 and CDR2 from the germline V gene are LGHNA and YSLEER. The CDR3 has 17 residues. J was trimmed by 10 bases and V by 0 bases; bases with no gene match: 12.

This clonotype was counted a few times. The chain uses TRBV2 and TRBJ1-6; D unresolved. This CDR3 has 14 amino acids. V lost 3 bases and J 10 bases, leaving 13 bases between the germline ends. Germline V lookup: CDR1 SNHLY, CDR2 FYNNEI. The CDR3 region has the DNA TGTGCCAGCAGTGAGGAACCGCCTTACTCACCCCTCCACTTT. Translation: CASSEEPPYSPLHF. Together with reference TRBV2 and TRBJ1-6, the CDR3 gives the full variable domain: EPEVTQTPSHQVTQMGQEVILRCVPISNHLYFYWYRQILGQKVEFLVSFYNNEISEKSEIFDDQFSVERPDGSNFTLKIRSTKLEDSAMYFCASSEEPPYSPLHFGNGTRLTVT.

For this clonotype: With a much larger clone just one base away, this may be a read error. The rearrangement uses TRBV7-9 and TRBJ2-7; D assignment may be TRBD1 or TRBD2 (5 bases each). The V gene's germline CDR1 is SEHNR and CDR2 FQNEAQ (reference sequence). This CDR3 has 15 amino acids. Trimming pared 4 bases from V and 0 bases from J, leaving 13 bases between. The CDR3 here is CASSWGGPSSYEQYF. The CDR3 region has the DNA TGTGCCAGCAGCTGGGGCGGGCCTAGCTCCTACGAGCAGTACTTC.

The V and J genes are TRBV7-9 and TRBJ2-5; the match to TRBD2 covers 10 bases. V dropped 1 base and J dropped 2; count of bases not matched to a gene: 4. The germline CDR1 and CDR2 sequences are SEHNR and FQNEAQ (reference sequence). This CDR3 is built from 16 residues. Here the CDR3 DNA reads TGTGCCAGCAGCTTAGATAGAGCGGGGGGGCAAGAGACCCAGTACTTC. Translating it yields CASSLDRAGGQETQYF.

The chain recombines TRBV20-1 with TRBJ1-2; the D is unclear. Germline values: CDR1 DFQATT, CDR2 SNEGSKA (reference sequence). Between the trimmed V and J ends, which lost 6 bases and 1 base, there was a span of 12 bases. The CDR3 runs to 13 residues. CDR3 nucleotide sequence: TGCAGTGCCTCCCTGCGGCTTAACTATGGCTACACCTTC. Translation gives CSASLRLNYGYTF.

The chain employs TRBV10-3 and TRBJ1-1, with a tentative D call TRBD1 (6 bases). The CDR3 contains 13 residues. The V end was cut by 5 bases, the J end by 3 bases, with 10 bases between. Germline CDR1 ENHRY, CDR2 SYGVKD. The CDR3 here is CAISPGDHTEAFF. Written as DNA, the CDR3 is TGTGCCATCAGTCCAGGGGACCACACTGAAGCTTTCTTT.

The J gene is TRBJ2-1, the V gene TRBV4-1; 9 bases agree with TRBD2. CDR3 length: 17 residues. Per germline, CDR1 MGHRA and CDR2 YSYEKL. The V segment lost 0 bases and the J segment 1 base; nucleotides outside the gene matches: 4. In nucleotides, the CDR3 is TGCGCCAGCAGCCAAGACGGCGGGGGGGCATCCTACAATGAGCAGTTCTTC. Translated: CASSQDGGGASYNEQFF.

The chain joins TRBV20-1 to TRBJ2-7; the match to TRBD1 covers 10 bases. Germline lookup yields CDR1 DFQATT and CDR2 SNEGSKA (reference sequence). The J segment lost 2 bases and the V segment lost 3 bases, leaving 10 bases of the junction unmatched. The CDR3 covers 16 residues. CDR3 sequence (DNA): TGCAGTGCTAGTCGGGATCCGGGACAGGGGACCTACGAGCAGTACTTC. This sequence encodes CSASRDPGQGTYEQYF.

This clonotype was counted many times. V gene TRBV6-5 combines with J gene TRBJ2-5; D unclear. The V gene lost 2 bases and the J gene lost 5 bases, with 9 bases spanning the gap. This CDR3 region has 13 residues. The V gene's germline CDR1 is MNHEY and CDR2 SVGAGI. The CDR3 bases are TGTGCCAGCAGTTACGGGAATGGGGAGACCCAGTACTTC. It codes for CASSYGNGETQYF.

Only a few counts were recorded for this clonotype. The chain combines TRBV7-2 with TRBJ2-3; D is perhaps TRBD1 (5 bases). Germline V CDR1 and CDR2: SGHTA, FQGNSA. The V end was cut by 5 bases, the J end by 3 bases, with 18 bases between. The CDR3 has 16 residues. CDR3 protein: CASSTSRDRDTDTQYF. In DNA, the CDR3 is TGTGCCAGCAGCACCAGCCGAGACAGAGATACAGATACGCAGTATTTT.

CDR3 nucleotide sequence: TGTGCCAGCAGCTCGTTTTGGCGGGCTCTTAACTATGGCTACACCTTC. The encoded protein is CASSSFWRALNYGYTF. The gene calls are TRBV7-2 and TRBJ1-2, with D uncertain. Per germline, CDR1 SGHTA and CDR2 FQGNSA. CDR3 length: 16 residues. V lost 4 bases and J 1 base, leaving 16 bases between the germline ends.

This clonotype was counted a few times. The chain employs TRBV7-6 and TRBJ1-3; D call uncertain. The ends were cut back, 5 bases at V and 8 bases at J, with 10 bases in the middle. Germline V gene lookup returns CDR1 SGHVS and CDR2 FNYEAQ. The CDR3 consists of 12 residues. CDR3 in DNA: TGTGCCAGCAGCCCATTAAGGGACACCATATATTTT. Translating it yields CASSPLRDTIYF. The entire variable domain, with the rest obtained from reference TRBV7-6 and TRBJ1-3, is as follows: GAGVSQSPRYKVTKRGQDVALRCDPISGHVSLYWYRQALGQGPEFLTYFNYEAQQDKSGLPNDRFSAERPEGSISTLTIQRTEQRDSAMYRCASSPLRDTIYFGEGSWLTVV.

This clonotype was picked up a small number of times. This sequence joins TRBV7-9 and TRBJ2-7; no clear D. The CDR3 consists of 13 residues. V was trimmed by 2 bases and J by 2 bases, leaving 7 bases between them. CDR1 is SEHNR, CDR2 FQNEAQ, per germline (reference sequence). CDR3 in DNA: TGTGCCAGCAGCTTACTGGACCCCTACGAGCAGTACTTC. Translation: CASSLLDPYEQYF.

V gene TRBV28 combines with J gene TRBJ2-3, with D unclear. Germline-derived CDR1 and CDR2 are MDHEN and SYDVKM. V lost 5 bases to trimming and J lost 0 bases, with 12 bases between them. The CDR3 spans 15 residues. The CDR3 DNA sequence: TGTGCCAGCAGTCCCTCCCAAACTAGCACAGATACGCAGTATTTT. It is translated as CASSPSQTSTDTQYF.

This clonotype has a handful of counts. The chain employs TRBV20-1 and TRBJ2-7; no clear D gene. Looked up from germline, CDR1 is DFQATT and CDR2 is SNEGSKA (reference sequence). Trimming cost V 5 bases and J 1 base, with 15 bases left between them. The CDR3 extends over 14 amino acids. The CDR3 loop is CSAGSPAGSYEQYF. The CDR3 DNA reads TGCAGTGCTGGTAGTCCCGCAGGTTCCTACGAGCAGTACTTC.

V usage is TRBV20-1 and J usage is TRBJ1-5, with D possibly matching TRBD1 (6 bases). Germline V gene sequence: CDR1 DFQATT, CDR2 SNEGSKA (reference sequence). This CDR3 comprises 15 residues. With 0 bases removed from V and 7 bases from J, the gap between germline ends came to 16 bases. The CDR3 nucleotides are TGCAGTGCTAGAGAAGGCAGGGGCACCATCCAGCCCCAGCATTTT. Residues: CSAREGRGTIQPQHF.